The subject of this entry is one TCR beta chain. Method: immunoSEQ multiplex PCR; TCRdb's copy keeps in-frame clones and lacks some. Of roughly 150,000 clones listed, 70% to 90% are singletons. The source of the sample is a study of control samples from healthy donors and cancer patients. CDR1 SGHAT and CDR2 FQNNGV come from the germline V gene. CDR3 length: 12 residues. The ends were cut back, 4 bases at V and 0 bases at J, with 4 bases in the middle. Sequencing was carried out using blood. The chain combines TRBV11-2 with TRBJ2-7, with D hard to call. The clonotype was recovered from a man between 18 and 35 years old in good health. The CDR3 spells CASSSRSYEQYF. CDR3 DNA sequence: TGTGCCAGCAGCTCCCGCTCCTACGAGCAGTACTTC.